This paragraph reports one T cell receptor beta chain. The antigen remains unidentified. The source of the sample is a study of cytomegalovirus exposure and HLA in healthy donors. The V gene lost 0 bases and the J gene lost 7 bases, with 12 bases spanning the gap. The CDR3 has 14 amino acids. Germline lookup yields CDR1 SGHAT and CDR2 FQDESV (reference sequence). The study sampled nominally healthy donors, though unrecorded immune exposures were likely. 60 Vbeta and 13 Jbeta primers were used in PCR. TCRdb's table, derived via immunoSEQ multiplex PCR, lists solely in-frame clones and lacks some. The data contain roughly 110,000 clones, around 73% of them singletons. The study, taken as a whole, reports: It was in a later analysis that TCR association rates were seen to vary by HLA locus, highest for DRB1 and lowest for HLA-C. The study flagged approximately 180 TCR beta chains as cytomegalovirus-associated. For most TCR sequences rarity was the rule, although some public TCRs occurred in many donors.

Sequencing was performed on PBMCs. The TCR originated in a man aged 25 to 40 in good health and CMV-seronegative. The chain employs TRBV11-1 and TRBJ1-1, with D perhaps TRBD1 (6 bases). CDR3 DNA sequence: TGTGCCAGCAGCTTAGCCAGGGGCGACAATGAAGCTTTCTTT. Translation: CASSLARGDNEAFF.